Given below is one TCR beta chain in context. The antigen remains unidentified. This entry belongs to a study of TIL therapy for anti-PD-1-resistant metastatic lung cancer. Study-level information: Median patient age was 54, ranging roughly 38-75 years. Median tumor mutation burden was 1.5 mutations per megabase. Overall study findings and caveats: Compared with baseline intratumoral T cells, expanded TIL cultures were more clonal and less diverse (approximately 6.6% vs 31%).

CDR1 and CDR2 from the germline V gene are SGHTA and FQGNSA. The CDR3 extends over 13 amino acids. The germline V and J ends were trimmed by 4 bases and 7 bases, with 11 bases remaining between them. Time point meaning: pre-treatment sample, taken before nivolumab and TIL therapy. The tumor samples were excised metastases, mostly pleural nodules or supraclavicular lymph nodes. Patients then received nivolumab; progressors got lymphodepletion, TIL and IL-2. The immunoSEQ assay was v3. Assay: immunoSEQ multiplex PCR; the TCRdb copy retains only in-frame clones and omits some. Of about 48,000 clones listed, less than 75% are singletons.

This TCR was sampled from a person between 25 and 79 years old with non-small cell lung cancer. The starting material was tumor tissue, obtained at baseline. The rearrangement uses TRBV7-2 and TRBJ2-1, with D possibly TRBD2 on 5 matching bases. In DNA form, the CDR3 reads TGTGCCAGCAGCTACGGACGACTAAATGAGCAGTTCTTC. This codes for CASSYGRLNEQFF.